A selection of T cell receptor beta chains follows, all from one sample in a study of OX40 agonist ivuxolimab in advanced cancers. The repertoire was sequenced with immunoSEQ multiplex PCR; TCRdb's copy has only in-frame clones and lacks some. The sample records about 67,000 clones, 85% being singletons. Sequenced material: CD4+ or CD8+ T cells sorted from blood, taken in a trial of the OX40 agonist ivuxolimab. Every receptor here comes from an adult with an advanced solid tumor such as melanoma, head and neck, liver or kidney cancer. CDR3s include the opening cysteine and the closing phenylalanine or tryptophan. D genes are given only for firm matches. A clone size is listed for some rows: how often the clone was seen (once, few, many), or a class if it is expanded.

V: TRBV7-6
J: TRBJ1-2
size: -
D: -
CDR3: CASSLGGADYGYTF
DNA: TGTGCCAGCAGCTTAGGGGGGGCGGACTATGGCTACACCTTC

V: TRBV11-2
J: TRBJ2-7
size: -
D: -
CDR3: CASSLRLRDAGPGEQYF
DNA: TGTGCCAGCAGCTTAAGGTTGAGGGACGCCGGGCCAGGCGAGCAGTACTTC

V: TRBV2
J: TRBJ2-1
size: -
D: TRBD2
CDR3: CASRPGGGGNEQFF
DNA: TGTGCCAGCAGGCCCGGGGGGGGTGGAAATGAGCAGTTCTTC

V: TRBV7-9
J: TRBJ2-5
size: -
D: TRBD1
CDR3: CATKTEGGQETQYF
DNA: TGTGCCACCAAAACGGAAGGGGGCCAGGAGACCCAGTACTTC

V: TRBV6-6
J: TRBJ2-7
size: -
D: -
CDR3: CASSYEGGEQYF
DNA: TGTGCCAGCAGTTACGAAGGGGGCGAGCAGTACTTC

V: TRBV5-4
J: TRBJ2-7
size: -
D: TRBD1
CDR3: CASSLGGGAPKEQYF
DNA: TGTGCCAGCAGCTTGGGAGGGGGCGCCCCGAAAGAGCAGTACTTC

V: TRBV5-1
J: TRBJ1-4
size: -
D: TRBD1
CDR3: CASSHRDRDEKLFF
DNA: TGCGCCAGCAGCCACCGGGACAGGGATGAAAAACTGTTTTTT

V: TRBV7-9
J: TRBJ2-7
size: -
D: -
CDR3: CASSLRNYEQYF
DNA: TGTGCCAGCAGCTTAAGAAACTACGAGCAGTACTTC

V: TRBV5-4
J: TRBJ2-3
size: few
D: -
CDR3: CASKGGEKDTQYF
DNA: TGTGCCAGTAAGGGGGGGGAGAAAGATACGCAGTATTTT

V: TRBV2
J: TRBJ2-7
size: -
D: TRBD2
CDR3: CASSSPPRGTYEQYF
DNA: TGTGCCAGCAGTTCCCCCCCGCGGGGGACCTACGAGCAGTACTTC

V: TRBV6-1
J: TRBJ1-4
size: -
D: -
CDR3: CASSELKGSNEKLFF
DNA: TGTGCCAGCAGTGAACTTAAGGGAAGTAATGAAAAACTGTTTTTT

V: TRBV7-3
J: TRBJ2-1
size: -
D: TRBD2
CDR3: CASSLFGGTSTQGQFF
DNA: TGTGCCAGCAGCTTATTTGGGGGGACTAGCACCCAAGGGCAGTTCTTC

V: TRBV11-1
J: TRBJ2-7
size: -
D: -
CDR3: CASSLGGGSYEQYF
DNA: TGTGCCAGCAGCTTAGGAGGGGGTTCCTACGAGCAGTACTTC

V: TRBV6-5
J: TRBJ2-7
size: few
D: TRBD1
CDR3: CASRETGLWTYEQYF
DNA: TGTGCCAGCAGAGAGACAGGGCTGTGGACTTACGAGCAGTACTTC

V: TRBV5-1
J: TRBJ2-5
size: -
D: -
CDR3: CASSLPRRETQYF
DNA: TGCGCCAGCAGCTTGCCCAGGAGGGAGACCCAGTACTTC

V: TRBV5-4
J: TRBJ2-1
size: -
D: TRBD1
CDR3: CASSALTGDWAEQFF
DNA: TGTGCCAGCAGCGCCCTGACAGGGGATTGGGCTGAGCAGTTCTTC

V: TRBV19
J: TRBJ1-1
size: -
D: TRBD1
CDR3: CASSMRGQGGDTEAFF
DNA: TGTGCCAGTAGTATGAGGGGCCAGGGGGGTGACACTGAAGCTTTCTTT

V: TRBV10-3
J: TRBJ2-2
size: -
D: TRBD2
CDR3: CAIRVTSGKSGELFF
DNA: TGTGCCATCAGGGTGACTAGCGGGAAGTCCGGGGAGCTGTTTTTT

V: TRBV7-2
J: TRBJ1-3
size: -
D: -
CDR3: CASGISVNTIYF
DNA: TGTGCCAGCGGGATTTCAGTGAACACCATATATTTT

V: TRBV7-6
J: TRBJ2-7
size: few
D: TRBD1
CDR3: CASSQKQGDYEQYF
DNA: TGTGCCAGCAGCCAAAAACAGGGGGACTACGAGCAGTACTTC

V: TRBV28
J: TRBJ1-1
size: -
D: TRBD1
CDR3: CASIPTLDREDTEAFF
DNA: TGTGCCAGCATTCCAACGCTGGACAGGGAGGACACTGAAGCTTTCTTT

V: TRBV6-1
J: TRBJ2-7
size: -
D: -
CDR3: CASMLGRGPYEQYF
DNA: TGTGCCAGCATGCTCGGGCGGGGGCCCTACGAGCAGTACTTC

V: TRBV28
J: TRBJ2-5
size: -
D: -
CDR3: CASSPARDHSAYYF
DNA: TGTGCCAGCAGCCCCGCTAGGGACCACTCTGCGTACTACTTC

V: TRBV12-2
J: TRBJ1-5
size: -
D: -
CDR3: CASRCIRTRNQPQHF
DNA: TGTGCAAGTCGCTGTATACGGACACGCAATCAGCCCCAGCATTTT

V: TRBV28
J: TRBJ2-3
size: -
D: TRBD2
CDR3: CASSGIAGGVDTQYF
DNA: TGTGCCAGCAGTGGTATAGCGGGAGGAGTAGATACGCAGTATTTT

V: TRBV7-2
J: TRBJ2-5
size: -
D: -
CDR3: CASSLGLGGGQETQYF
DNA: TGTGCCAGCAGCTTAGGGTTAGGGGGGGGACAAGAGACCCAGTACTTC

V: TRBV29-1
J: TRBJ1-4
size: -
D: -
CDR3: CSVEGSATNEKLFF
DNA: TGCAGCGTTGAAGGCAGTGCAACTAATGAAAAACTGTTTTTT

V: TRBV20-1
J: TRBJ2-7
size: -
D: -
CDR3: CSGTTLGEQYF
DNA: TGCAGTGGGACTACCTTAGGGGAGCAGTACTTC

V: TRBV28
J: TRBJ2-1
size: -
D: -
CDR3: CASSFGRGEQFF
DNA: TGTGCCAGCAGTTTCGGCCGAGGTGAGCAGTTCTTC

V: TRBV7-9
J: TRBJ2-7
size: once
D: TRBD2
CDR3: CASSFGLAGGNEQYF
DNA: TGTGCCAGCAGCTTTGGACTAGCGGGAGGTAACGAGCAGTACTTC

V: TRBV7-2
J: TRBJ2-5
size: -
D: -
CDR3: CASSLGFRVEETQYF
DNA: TGTGCCAGCAGCTTAGGATTTAGGGTAGAAGAGACCCAGTACTTC

V: TRBV23-1
J: TRBJ2-5
size: -
D: TRBD1
CDR3: CASSLPDRGQETQYF
DNA: TGCGCCAGCTCCCTCCCGGACAGGGGGCAGGAGACCCAGTACTTC

V: TRBV18
J: TRBJ1-2
size: -
D: -
CDR3: CASSPRTWGSGGYTF
DNA: TGTGCCAGCTCACCTCGCACCTGGGGATCTGGTGGCTACACCTTC